This is a list of T cell receptor beta chains from one sample in a study of cytomegalovirus exposure and HLA in healthy donors. Sequenced by immunoSEQ multiplex PCR; TCRdb stores in-frame clones only, minus some. Among about 79,000 clones listed, approximately 93% were seen once. The specimen sequenced was PBMCs. All receptors derive from a woman younger than 45 in good health and CMV-seronegative. Both conserved end residues are part of each CDR3. The order of the fields is V gene, clone size, D gene, CDR3 length, J gene, CDR3 DNA, CDR3 protein. D genes are given only for firm matches. A clone size is listed for some rows: how often the clone was seen (once, few, many), or a class if it is expanded.

>TRBV11-2|once|-|14|TRBJ2-7
TGTGCCAGCACCGATGACAGGAGCTCCTACGAGCAGTACTTC
CASTDDRSSYEQYF
>TRBV28|once|-|16|TRBJ1-5
TGTGCCAGCAGTTTAAGGTCCCCAGGGTTTGGTCAGCCCCAGCATTTT
CASSLRSPGFGQPQHF
>TRBV2|-|TRBD2|16|TRBJ2-1
TGTGCCAGCAGTCTGGCCGGGACTAGCGGGGTTGATGAGCAGTTCTTC
CASSLAGTSGVDEQFF
>TRBV6-5|-|-|14|TRBJ2-5
TGTGCCAGCAGTTACTCGACTGGCCAAGAGACCCAGTACTTC
CASSYSTGQETQYF
>TRBV11-2|-|TRBD2|16|TRBJ2-7
TGTGCCAGCAGCCTATTGTCCAGCGGGGGGACCTACGAGCAGTACTTC
CASSLLSSGGTYEQYF
>TRBV18|once|TRBD1|15|TRBJ1-1
TGTGCCAGCTCCGAGGGCACAGGGGGCTTCACTGAAGCTTTCTTT
CASSEGTGGFTEAFF
>TRBV5-1|-|-|16|TRBJ2-5
TGCGCCAGCAGCTCGGGGGTGCAGAGTCGCCAAGAGACCCAGTACTTC
CASSSGVQSRQETQYF
>TRBV2|-|-|14|TRBJ1-2
TGTGCCAGCAATACCGGGACACCAACCAACAGCTACACCTTC
CASNTGTPTNSYTF
>TRBV2|once|TRBD1|14|TRBJ2-3
TGTGCCAGCCGCGCAGGGGGCAACACAGATACGCAGTATTTT
CASRAGGNTDTQYF
>TRBV9|-|TRBD1|18|TRBJ2-6
TGTGCCAGCAGCGCCTCGACAGGGAAAGCCTCTGGGGCCAACGTCCTGACTTTC
CASSASTGKASGANVLTF
>TRBV4-1|-|TRBD1|16|TRBJ2-5
TGCGCCAGCAGCCAACCCCCACAGGGGTCCCAAGAGACCCAGTACTTC
CASSQPPQGSQETQYF
>TRBV28|few|-|13|TRBJ1-5
TGTGCCAGCAGAGGGAGTAGCAATCAGCCCCAGCATTTT
CASRGSSNQPQHF
>TRBV7-9|-|TRBD1|15|TRBJ2-7
TGTGCCAGCAGCTTAGGGAGGACAGGGTCTGACGAGCAGTACTTC
CASSLGRTGSDEQYF
>TRBV2|-|-|14|TRBJ2-3
TGTGCCAGCAGTACCAGGGGTTCCGCGGATACGCAGTATTTT
CASSTRGSADTQYF
>TRBV25-1|once|TRBD1|15|TRBJ2-5
TGTGCCAGCAGTGATCCCCGGACAGGGGCAGAGACCCAGTACTTC
CASSDPRTGAETQYF
>TRBV25-1|-|TRBD1|17|TRBJ2-2
TGTGCCAGCAGTGGATGGAGCCGGGACAGGGTAACCGGGGAGCTGTTTTTT
CASSGWSRDRVTGELFF
>TRBV18|-|TRBD1|14|TRBJ2-5
TGTGCCAGCTCACCGCTAGACAGGGAAGAGACCCAGTACTTC
CASSPLDREETQYF
>TRBV27|-|TRBD1|17|TRBJ2-1
TGTGCCAGCAGTTTATTAAGACAGGGGGCGCGGGTGAATGAGCAGTTCTTC
CASSLLRQGARVNEQFF
>TRBV30|-|TRBD1|15|TRBJ1-5
TGTGCCTGGCTACAGGGGATTTTTAGCAATCAGCCCCAGCATTTT
CAWLQGIFSNQPQHF
>TRBV4-2|-|TRBD1|19|TRBJ1-5
TGTGCCAGCAGCCAAGATGCGGCGGGTTGGCAGGGGGCAGGTCAGCCCCAGCATTTT
CASSQDAAGWQGAGQPQHF
>TRBV9|-|TRBD2|19|TRBJ2-3
TGTGCCAGCAGCGAACCCGGGACTAGCGGATCATTAAACACAGATACGCAGTATTTT
CASSEPGTSGSLNTDTQYF
>TRBV28|few|-|13|TRBJ1-2
TGTGCCAGCAGTTTCGGCAGGGGCAGTGGCTACACCTTC
CASSFGRGSGYTF
>TRBV7-6|-|TRBD2|17|TRBJ2-4
TGTGCCAGCAGCTTAGCCCCTCCGGGGGGAACCAAAAACATTCAGTACTTC
CASSLAPPGGTKNIQYF
>TRBV2|once|-|14|TRBJ2-3
TGTGCCAGCAGTGAGCGTGGAGCCACAGATACGCAGTATTTT
CASSERGATDTQYF
>TRBV5-4|-|-|16|TRBJ2-6
TGTGCCAGCAGCTTAGGGGGGGCGGCTGGGGCCAACGTCCTGACTTTC
CASSLGGAAGANVLTF
>TRBV5-1|-|-|13|TRBJ2-7
TGCGCCAGCAGCGAGGGATCCGGCTACGAGCAGTACTTC
CASSEGSGYEQYF
>TRBV18|few|-|11|TRBJ2-7
TGTGCCAGCTCACCTGCGAACGAGCAGTACTTC
CASSPANEQYF
>TRBV10-3|-|TRBD1|12|TRBJ1-3
TGTGCCACCGGGACAGAGGGAAACACCATATATTTT
CATGTEGNTIYF
>TRBV11-2|-|TRBD2|20|TRBJ2-4
TGTGCCAGCAGCTTAGATTTAGCGGGAGGACCTCTCTTTTCCAAAAACATTCAGTACTTC
CASSLDLAGGPLFSKNIQYF
>TRBV5-6|once|TRBD1|17|TRBJ1-6
TGTGCCAGCAGCTTGGCAGAAGACAGGGCCAGAAATTCACCCCTCCACTTT
CASSLAEDRARNSPLHF
>TRBV4-3|-|-|14|TRBJ1-2
TGCGCCAGCAGCCAAGATGAAGGGGGTTGGAGCTACACCTTC
CASSQDEGGWSYTF
>TRBV9|-|TRBD2|16|TRBJ2-3
TGTGCCAGCAGCCCACGGACTAGCGGGGGAACAGATACGCAGTATTTT
CASSPRTSGGTDTQYF
>TRBV5-1|-|TRBD2|16|TRBJ2-3
TGCGCCAGCAGCTCGTCAAGCGGGGGGGCCTCAGATACGCAGTATTTT
CASSSSSGGASDTQYF
>TRBV19|-|TRBD1|18|TRBJ2-6
TGTGCCAGTTGCCTTACCGGGACAGCCGTCTCTGGGGCCAACGTCCTGACTTTC
CASCLTGTAVSGANVLTF
>TRBV30|-|-|15|TRBJ2-3
TGTGCCTGGAGTGTAGGGGCAGGCCGCACAGATACGCAGTATTTT
CAWSVGAGRTDTQYF
>TRBV30|-|-|16|TRBJ1-6
TGTGCCTGGAGTCGAGGCGCGGGGGGCGGGAGCCAACCCCTCCACTTT
CAWSRGAGGGSQPLHF
>TRBV21-1|-|-|14|TRBJ2-7
TGTGCCAGCAGCGACATCTCGATCTGGTACGAGCAGTACTTC
CASSDISIWYEQYF
>TRBV5-4|-|TRBD1|14|TRBJ1-1
TGTGCCAGCAGCTTGACCGGGACAGGTCGTGAAGCTTTCTTT
CASSLTGTGREAFF
>TRBV6-5|-|TRBD2|13|TRBJ2-1
TGTGCCAGCAGTTGGACTAGCCGGAATGAGCAGTTCTTC
CASSWTSRNEQFF
>TRBV4-1|once|TRBD2|15|TRBJ2-5
TGCGCCAGCAGCCAACGACTAGCGGTAGGGGAGACCCAGTACTTC
CASSQRLAVGETQYF
>TRBV19|-|-|16|TRBJ2-7
TGTGCCAGTAGTAAACCCCAGGGGTCCGGGTCCTACGAGCAGTACTTC
CASSKPQGSGSYEQYF
>TRBV28|-|-|16|TRBJ1-5
TGTGCCAGCAGTTTAACAGGGACACAACACAATCAGCCCCAGCATTTT
CASSLTGTQHNQPQHF
>TRBV5-1|-|-|12|TRBJ1-1
TGCGCCAGCAGTTACAGGGCCTCTGAAGCTTTCTTT
CASSYRASEAFF
>TRBV4-1|-|-|12|TRBJ2-7
TGCGCCAGCAGCCCAGAATACTACGAGCAGTACTTC
CASSPEYYEQYF
>TRBV4-1|once|-|17|TRBJ1-6
TGCGCCAGCAGCCCGATGGGCCAAGGACAGAGTAATTCACCCCTCCACTTT
CASSPMGQGQSNSPLHF
>TRBV19|-|TRBD2|17|TRBJ2-1
TGTGCCAGTAGTCCCCGAGGGAGCGGGGGGGCATACAATGAGCAGTTCTTC
CASSPRGSGGAYNEQFF
>TRBV19|-|TRBD2|16|TRBJ2-7
TGTGCCAGTAGCCCCCTTAGCGGGGGTTCCTCCTACGAGCAGTACTTC
CASSPLSGGSSYEQYF
>TRBV4-1|-|-|15|TRBJ2-7
TGCGCCAGCAGCCAAGAAGGAACTACCCTTTACGAGCAGTACTTC
CASSQEGTTLYEQYF
>TRBV6-4|-|-|14|TRBJ2-3
TGTGCCAGCACCTCCAGAGGGAACACAGATACGCAGTATTTT
CASTSRGNTDTQYF
>TRBV19|-|TRBD2|17|TRBJ2-3
TGTGCCAGTTCCGTTCGGATAGGACTAGCGGGACCGGATACGCAGTATTTT
CASSVRIGLAGPDTQYF
>TRBV28|-|-|13|TRBJ1-2
TGTGCCAGCAGGGAGGGGATATACTATGGCTACACCTTC
CASREGIYYGYTF